Listed below are T cell receptor beta chains from one sample, sequenced in a study of vaccination and CD4 T cells after COVID-19. These TCRs' antigens remain unknown. In TCRdb, the PCR reads were re-called with MiXCR into one record per CDR3 protein. The repertoire holds about 14,000 distinct CDR3 sequences, with just over 55% as singletons. The sequenced sample was CD4+ T cells from blood, cultured in vitro. These receptors originate from a human donor who had recovered from COVID-19. The CDR3 runs from the conserved cysteine through the conserved F or W. A D gene is named only where the DNA matches it firmly. Rows give clone size only sometimes, using once, few, many, or a class for an expanded clone.

abundance: -; j_gene: TRBJ2-7; v_gene: TRBV20-1; d_gene: -; CDR3nt: TGCAGTGCGAAGGGGCCGAGGTCCTACGAGCAGTACTTC; CDR3aa: CSAKGPRSYEQYF
abundance: -; j_gene: TRBJ1-3; v_gene: TRBV4-2; d_gene: -; CDR3nt: TGTGCCAGCAGCCAAGACGGCTCTGGAAACACCATATATTTT; CDR3aa: CASSQDGSGNTIYF
abundance: -; j_gene: TRBJ2-6; v_gene: TRBV21-1; d_gene: -; CDR3nt: TGTGCCAGCAGCAAAGATACGGGACAGGGGTGTTCTGGGGCCAACGTCCTGACTTTC; CDR3aa: CASSKDTGQGCSGANVLTF
abundance: -; j_gene: TRBJ1-2; v_gene: TRBV6-5; d_gene: -; CDR3nt: TGTGCCAGCAGTTACGAACAGGGAGCTAACTATGGCTACACCTTC; CDR3aa: CASSYEQGANYGYTF
abundance: once; j_gene: TRBJ2-1; v_gene: TRBV7-2; d_gene: -; CDR3nt: TGTGCCAGCAGCTTGCGGAGTGAGCAGTTCTTC; CDR3aa: CASSLRSEQFF
abundance: few; j_gene: TRBJ1-3; v_gene: TRBV15; d_gene: -; CDR3nt: TGTGCCACCAGCAGAGGTGGGATCTCTGGAAACACCATATATTTT; CDR3aa: CATSRGGISGNTIYF
abundance: -; j_gene: TRBJ1-2; v_gene: TRBV28; d_gene: -; CDR3nt: TGTGCCAGCAGCCCCCCTACAGGATATAACTATGGCTACACCTTC; CDR3aa: CASSPPTGYNYGYTF
abundance: -; j_gene: TRBJ1-5; v_gene: TRBV4-2; d_gene: -; CDR3nt: TGTGCCAGCAGCCGCACACACACCGGGACTCGGCATAGCAATCAGCCCCAGCATTTT; CDR3aa: CASSRTHTGTRHSNQPQHF
abundance: -; j_gene: TRBJ2-4; v_gene: TRBV18; d_gene: -; CDR3nt: TGTGCCAGCTCCCCAGAGCTAGCCAAAAACATTCAGTACTTC; CDR3aa: CASSPELAKNIQYF
abundance: few; j_gene: TRBJ1-2; v_gene: TRBV6-2/TRBV6-3; d_gene: TRBD1; CDR3nt: TGTGCCAGCAGTTACCAGAGGACAGGGAGAAACTATGGCTACACCTTC; CDR3aa: CASSYQRTGRNYGYTF
abundance: -; j_gene: TRBJ1-5; v_gene: TRBV6-5; d_gene: TRBD1; CDR3nt: TGTGCCAGCAGTTACACGAACAGGGGCGGGAATCAGCCCCAGCATTTT; CDR3aa: CASSYTNRGGNQPQHF
abundance: -; j_gene: TRBJ1-1; v_gene: TRBV2; d_gene: -; CDR3nt: TGTGCCAGCAGTGTGGGGGGGATGAACACTGAAGCTTTCTTT; CDR3aa: CASSVGGMNTEAFF
abundance: -; j_gene: TRBJ1-1; v_gene: TRBV29-1; d_gene: -; CDR3nt: TGCAGCGTTGAGACAGATAGGAACACTGAAGCTTTCTTT; CDR3aa: CSVETDRNTEAFF
abundance: few; j_gene: TRBJ2-5; v_gene: TRBV27; d_gene: TRBD1; CDR3nt: TGTGCCAGCAGTGGTGGGACAGGGTGGGAGACCCAGTACTTC; CDR3aa: CASSGGTGWETQYF
abundance: -; j_gene: TRBJ1-6; v_gene: TRBV20-1; d_gene: TRBD1; CDR3nt: TGCAGTGCAGCGTTGGGGGACAGGGAGGTTAATTCACCCCTCCACTTT; CDR3aa: CSAALGDREVNSPLHF
abundance: few; j_gene: TRBJ2-7; v_gene: TRBV7-9; d_gene: TRBD2; CDR3nt: TGTGCCAGCAGCACCGGGACTAGCGGAGAGGCGTTCTACGAGCAGTACTTC; CDR3aa: CASSTGTSGEAFYEQYF
abundance: large; j_gene: TRBJ1-1; v_gene: TRBV7-6; d_gene: -; CDR3nt: TGTGCCAGCAGCTTAAGGGACGAGGGAGGTGAAGCTTTCTTT; CDR3aa: CASSLRDEGGEAFF
abundance: -; j_gene: TRBJ1-4; v_gene: TRBV19; d_gene: -; CDR3nt: TGTGCCAGTAGGCCCAGACGGACCGGAGGGGAAAAACTGTTTTTT; CDR3aa: CASRPRRTGGEKLFF
abundance: -; j_gene: TRBJ2-6; v_gene: TRBV19; d_gene: TRBD1; CDR3nt: TGTGCCAGTAGATCACAGGGGTGGGGGCTCTCTGGGGCCAACGTCCTGACTTTC; CDR3aa: CASRSQGWGLSGANVLTF
abundance: -; j_gene: TRBJ2-3; v_gene: TRBV6-1; d_gene: -; CDR3nt: TGTGCCAGCAGCCAAACCGGGGCCACAGATACGCAGTATTTT; CDR3aa: CASSQTGATDTQYF
abundance: few; j_gene: TRBJ1-6; v_gene: TRBV10-3; d_gene: -; CDR3nt: TGTGCCATCAGTGACGGCAGAAATAATTCACCCCTCCACTTT; CDR3aa: CAISDGRNNSPLHF
abundance: few; j_gene: TRBJ1-5; v_gene: TRBV6-2/TRBV6-3; d_gene: TRBD1; CDR3nt: TGTGCCAGCAGTTACCCGGGACAGGCCAATCAGCCCCAGCATTTT; CDR3aa: CASSYPGQANQPQHF
abundance: -; j_gene: TRBJ1-1; v_gene: TRBV21-1; d_gene: -; CDR3nt: TGTGCCAGCAGCAAGACGGTAGAGAACACTGAAGCTTTCTTT; CDR3aa: CASSKTVENTEAFF
abundance: -; j_gene: TRBJ1-5; v_gene: TRBV28; d_gene: TRBD1; CDR3nt: TGTGCCAGCAGTCCGACAGGGAAGGTTTCCAATCAGCCCCAGCATTTT; CDR3aa: CASSPTGKVSNQPQHF
abundance: -; j_gene: TRBJ2-6; v_gene: TRBV2; d_gene: TRBD2; CDR3nt: TGTGCCAGCACCGCGGGACTAGCGTCTGGGGCCAACGTCCTGACTTTC; CDR3aa: CASTAGLASGANVLTF
abundance: -; j_gene: TRBJ2-3; v_gene: TRBV7-2; d_gene: TRBD2; CDR3nt: TGTGCCAGCAGCTTTAGCGGGAGGGTCCCAGATACGCAGTATTTT; CDR3aa: CASSFSGRVPDTQYF